This TCR beta chain appears in the sequencing data of a study of beta chain features in type 1 diabetes. Study details: Sorted cell examination encompassed approximately 98,000,000 cells across all samples.

The investigators reverse transcribed all of the isolated RNA, so they sequenced expressed TCRB transcripts. This table comes from immunoSEQ multiplex PCR, and its TCRdb copy is limited to in-frame clones, with some not included. The table includes 640,000 or so clones, more than 13% detected once. Details on this clone: Antigen: not known.

Study conclusions and caveats: TCRB CDR3 length was moderately but significantly reduced in all four CD4+ subsets of Type 1 diabetes patients.

Material: naive CD4+ T cells from blood. The sequence came from a man aged 18 to 29 with type 1 diabetes.

The CDR3 protein is CASSQALAGGYEQYF. CDR3 coding DNA: TGTGCCAGCAGCCAAGCGCTAGCGGGAGGCTACGAGCAGTACTTC. This sequence joins TRBV4-2 and TRBJ2-7; 11 bases match TRBD2. The germline CDR1 and CDR2 sequences are LGHNA and YNFKEQ. With V trimmed by 1 base and J by 3 bases, 2 bases remained unmatched. CDR3 length: 15 amino acids.